This entry is about one T cell receptor (beta chain). This record belongs to a study of blood T cell repertoires in COVID-19. Study information: Sites across the United States, Italy and Spain contributed samples from acute and convalescent COVID-19. Sources were T cells, B-cell-depleted T cells, or PBMCs; the material itself was cDNA or gDNA.

Some clones are missing from TCRdb's copy, which holds only in-frame ones; the method was immunoSEQ multiplex PCR. The data contain some 250,000 clones, about 83% of them seen just once; the ten biggest clones take up about 2%. The V end was cut by 1 base, the J end by 4 bases, with 16 bases between. The CDR3 sequence is 16 residues long. Looked up from germline, CDR1 is MNHNS and CDR2 is SASEGT. The receptor was isolated from a man under 40 who had recovered from COVID-19. The chain joins TRBV6-1 to TRBJ1-2; possible D gene TRBD1, 5 bases. The specimen sequenced was peripheral blood. The CDR3 DNA reads as TGTGCCAGCAGTGAAGGGGGTCGGGGGTTTGTCTATGGCTACACCTTC. Residues: CASSEGGRGFVYGYTF.